Each of the 28 T cell receptor beta chains below was sequenced from the same sample in a study of shared clonotypes between healthy human individuals. Cells designated naive CD8 were CD45RO-negative and were positively selected for CCR7, with terminally differentiated effector memory CD45RA+ cells excluded. Libraries were prepared by immunoSEQ multiplex PCR; TCRdb keeps only in-frame clonotypes and omits some of them. The sample yields about 2.1 million clones, 93% seen once. Sequenced: naive CD8+ T cells from PBMCs. Receptors were obtained from a man between 18 and 29 years old in good health. Some clones in this sample may be carry-over from other donors' samples.

This clone has a single count. V and J are TRBV5-1 and TRBJ1-2, with D unresolved. The germline V and J ends were trimmed by 0 bases and 7 bases, with 13 bases remaining between them. The V gene's germline CDR1 is SGHRS and CDR2 YFSETQ. This CDR3 region has 14 residues. CDR3 residues: CASSLDEPPGGYTF. For the CDR3, the DNA is TGCGCCAGCAGCTTGGATGAACCTCCGGGTGGCTACACCTTC.

The chain couples TRBV9 to TRBJ2-1; D tentatively reads TRBD1 or TRBD2 (5 bases each). The CDR3 sequence is 14 residues long. The V and J ends lost 4 bases and 8 bases respectively, with 16 bases between them. Germline CDR1 and CDR2: SGDLS and YYNGEE. CDR3 nucleotide sequence: TGTGCCAGCAGCCCCTGGGACCTCTTGGATGAGCAGTTCTTC. Amino acid sequence: CASSPWDLLDEQFF.

This rearrangement joins TRBV27 to TRBJ2-1; TRBD1 agrees at 9 bases. The CDR3 has 16 amino acids. Per germline, CDR1 MNHEY and CDR2 SMNVEV (reference sequence). V lost 5 bases to trimming and J lost 6 bases; unmatched junction nucleotides: 11. CDR3 sequence reads: CASSPYPGQGGNEQFF. DNA for the CDR3: TGTGCCAGCAGTCCGTACCCGGGACAGGGAGGCAATGAGCAGTTCTTC.

The gene calls are TRBV14 and TRBJ1-2; TRBD1 matches at 11 bases. This CDR3 is 16 amino acids long. Losses at the gene ends were 4 bases for V and 7 bases for J; bases not matched to a gene: 11. Germline-derived CDR1 and CDR2 are SGHDN and FVKESK. This CDR3 reads CASSPGTGGRRGGYTF. The CDR3 region has the DNA TGTGCCAGCAGCCCTGGGACAGGGGGAAGGAGGGGTGGCTACACCTTC.

The chain combines TRBV28 with TRBJ2-3; 14 nucleotides align to TRBD2. The germline CDR1 and CDR2 sequences are MDHEN and SYDVKM. This CDR3 comprises 17 residues. Unmatched junction bases numbered 9, after V lost 5 bases and J lost 5 bases. CDR3 bases: TGTGCCAGCAGTCCTGGGACTAGCGGGAGATCGAGAGATACGCAGTATTTT. It translates to CASSPGTSGRSRDTQYF.

Note on this clone: Other DNA sequences in the same sample also yield this CDR3. The rearrangement uses TRBV27 and TRBJ1-3; D is undetermined. The CDR3 consists of 15 residues. CDR1 is MNHEY, CDR2 SMNVEV, per germline (reference sequence). Trimming left V 0 bases short and J 0 bases short, with 6 bases between. DNA for the CDR3: TGTGCCAGCAGTTTATCTGGTGCCTCTGGAAACACCATATATTTT. This sequence encodes CASSLSGASGNTIYF.

V and J are TRBV2 and TRBJ2-2; weak D call: TRBD1 (5 bases). Trimming took off 5 bases at V and 4 bases at J, with 14 bases between the two ends. The germline CDR1 and CDR2 sequences are SNHLY and FYNNEI. The CDR3 runs to 15 residues. The CDR3 spells CASSSRVTLTGELFF. CDR3 nucleotide sequence: TGTGCCAGCAGTTCCAGGGTTACCCTCACCGGGGAGCTGTTTTTT.

V and J are TRBV7-3 and TRBJ2-2; 11 nucleotides align to TRBD2. The V segment lost 3 bases and the J segment 4 bases; nucleotides outside the gene matches: 4. Looked up from germline, CDR1 is SGHTA and CDR2 is FQGTGA. The CDR3 runs to 16 residues. The CDR3 sequence is CASSFRLAGSTGELFF. The DNA for the CDR3 is TGTGCCAGCAGCTTCCGACTAGCGGGATCCACCGGGGAGCTGTTTTTT.

This sequence joins TRBV11-2 and TRBJ1-1; a weak D match, TRBD1 (6 bases). In germline, CDR1 is SGHAT, CDR2 FQNNGV. V was pared by 1 base and J by 4 bases, with 10 bases between. The CDR3 totals 14 residues. The CDR3 bases are TGTGCCAGCAGCTTAGGGTTCAGGGGCACTGAAGCTTTCTTT. Amino acids: CASSLGFRGTEAFF.

The rearrangement links TRBV7-2 to TRBJ2-7, with D possibly being TRBD2 (6 bases). Germline loops: CDR1 SGHTA, CDR2 FQGNSA. The CDR3 loop spans 14 amino acids. V was clipped by 1 base and J by 6 bases, with 13 bases between them. The CDR3 protein is CASSLGRAWVEQYF. The CDR3, as DNA: TGTGCCAGCAGCTTAGGGAGGGCCTGGGTCGAGCAGTACTTC.

The gene calls are TRBV28 and TRBJ2-7, with 8 bases fitting TRBD1. With V trimmed by 5 bases and J by 0 bases, 9 bases remained unmatched. This CDR3 region has 16 residues. CDR1 is MDHEN and CDR2 is SYDVKM in the germline V gene. The CDR3 loop reads CASSIAGTGNSYEQYF. In nucleotides, the CDR3 is TGTGCCAGCAGTATCGCCGGGACAGGAAACTCCTACGAGCAGTACTTC.

The gene calls are TRBV15 and TRBJ2-7, with D tentatively TRBD1 (5 bases). In germline, CDR1 is LNHNV, CDR2 YYDKDF (reference sequence). Trimming took 2 bases from V and 6 from J, leaving 8 bases between them. The length of the CDR3 is 12 residues. The CDR3 DNA reads TGTGCCACCAGCAGACAGGGTCGCGAGCAGTACTTC. Its translation is CATSRQGREQYF.

This clone showed up just a few times. This sample includes further DNA sequences coding for the same CDR3. The chain recombines TRBV19 with TRBJ1-5, with no clear D. The V end was cut by 3 bases, the J end by 4 bases, with 10 bases between. Germline V gives CDR1 LNHDA, CDR2 SQIVND (reference sequence). The CDR3 spans 14 residues. In DNA form, the CDR3 reads TGTGCCAGTAGTATCCGTGACACAAATCAGCCCCAGCATTTT. This encodes CASSIRDTNQPQHF.

As to this clone: This CDR3 is also generated by other DNA sequences in the sample. The rearrangement uses TRBV27 and TRBJ1-2, with D possibly matching TRBD1 (5 bases). Between the trimmed V and J ends, which lost 3 bases and 5 bases, there was a span of 10 bases. CDR3 size: 13 residues. In germline, CDR1 is MNHEY, CDR2 SMNVEV (reference sequence). DNA for the CDR3: TGTGCCAGCAGTTTTCGGTCAGGGTATGGCTACACCTTC. As protein: CASSFRSGYGYTF.

The rearrangement links TRBV28 to TRBJ1-1; D gene unclear. CDR1 MDHEN and CDR2 SYDVKM come from the germline V gene. The CDR3 runs 15 residues. Trimming took off 6 bases at V and 6 bases at J, with 20 bases between the two ends. CDR3 bases: TGTGCCAGCAGCCCGATGAGAGAAAATCCGGCTGAAGCTTTCTTT. Translated, it gives CASSPMRENPAEAFF.

The J gene is TRBJ1-1, the V gene TRBV15; TRBD1 matches at 7 bases. The CDR3 is made up of 18 amino acids. Germline V gene data show CDR1 as LNHNV and CDR2 as YYDKDF (reference sequence). The J segment lost 0 bases and the V segment lost 0 bases, leaving 10 bases of the junction unmatched. The CDR3 DNA is TGTGCCACCAGCAGAGATCACCGGGACAGTAAAATGAACACTGAAGCTTTCTTT. Amino acids: CATSRDHRDSKMNTEAFF.

In regard to this clone: Other DNA sequences in this specimen translate into the identical CDR3. The chain links TRBV4-1 to TRBJ2-2; D remains unclear. Germline values: CDR1 MGHRA, CDR2 YSYEKL. The CDR3 is 14 amino acids. Trimming pared 7 bases from V and 3 bases from J, leaving 12 bases between. The CDR3 sequence: CASTFRPDTGELFF. The CDR3 bases are TGCGCCAGCACGTTTCGGCCAGACACCGGGGAGCTGTTTTTT.

This rearrangement joins TRBV7-8 to TRBJ1-3; D is uncertain. CDR1 is SGHVS and CDR2 is FQNEAQ in the germline V gene. This CDR3 has 11 residues. Trimming stripped 8 bases from V and 4 bases from J, with 6 bases between. The chain's CDR3 is CASGGGNTIYF. The CDR3 DNA reads as TGTGCCAGCGGTGGGGGAAACACCATATATTTT.

The chain is built from TRBV7-8 and TRBJ2-7; the D gene is possibly TRBD2 (6 bases). The CDR3 extends over 14 amino acids. CDR1 and CDR2 (germline): SGHVS, FQNEAQ. V lost 0 bases and J lost 5, with 11 bases in between. CDR3 nucleotides: TGTGCCAGCAGCTTAGCGTTGCGGGGCCACGAGCAGTACTTC. This sequence encodes CASSLALRGHEQYF.

The rearrangement uses TRBV30 and TRBJ1-1; D is ambiguous. Germline V CDR1 and CDR2: GTSNPN, SVGIG (reference sequence). V was shortened by 4 bases and J by 7 bases, with 13 bases between the two germline ends. This CDR3 has 12 amino acids. The CDR3 nucleotides read TGTGCCTGGAAACGGTGGACGTATGAAGCTTTCTTT. It encodes CAWKRWTYEAFF.

The chain recombines TRBV9 with TRBJ2-3, with TRBD2 identical over 8 bases. The CDR3 totals 17 residues. CDR1 and CDR2 from the germline V gene are SGDLS and YYNGEE. The J segment lost 3 bases and the V segment lost 1 base, leaving 10 bases of the junction unmatched. For the CDR3, the DNA is TGTGCCAGCAGCGTACCGCGGGGAGGCGGGAGGACAGATACGCAGTATTTT. This translates into CASSVPRGGGRTDTQYF.

J is TRBJ2-1 and V is TRBV5-4; no clear D. This CDR3 is 11 amino acids long. The germline V gene has CDR1 SGHNT and CDR2 YYREEE (reference sequence). The ends were cut back, 10 bases at V and 8 bases at J, with 13 bases in the middle. The CDR3 DNA sequence: TGTGCCGCCGGCCTGGGTGATGAGCAGTTCTTC. Its protein is CAAGLGDEQFF.

This chain links TRBV11-2 with TRBJ2-7, with D tentatively TRBD1 (6 bases). Germline CDR1 SGHAT, CDR2 FQNNGV. This CDR3 has 13 residues. V gave up 5 bases and J gave up 3 bases, with 11 bases separating them. The chain's CDR3 is CASSRDMGYEQYF. In DNA, the CDR3 is TGTGCCAGCAGCCGGGACATGGGCTACGAGCAGTACTTC.

The chain links TRBV7-9 to TRBJ1-1; the D gene is possibly TRBD1 (5 bases). Germline V gene lookup returns CDR1 SEHNR and CDR2 FQNEAQ (reference sequence). Trimming took off 5 bases at V and 1 base at J, with 17 bases between the two ends. The CDR3 loop spans 16 amino acids. Here the CDR3 reads CASSPQAGIQNTEAFF. DNA for the CDR3: TGTGCCAGCAGCCCACAGGCCGGGATTCAGAACACTGAAGCTTTCTTT.

The chain carries TRBV28 and TRBJ1-1; TRBD1 matches 7 bases. Germline V lookup: CDR1 MDHEN, CDR2 SYDVKM. Trimming took 4 bases from V and 3 from J; bases not matched to a gene: 5. CDR3 length: 14 amino acids. This chain's CDR3 is CASSSTGYYTEAFF. CDR3 sequence (DNA): TGTGCCAGCAGTTCGACAGGGTATTACACTGAAGCTTTCTTT.

CDR3 loop: CASSLSGSGYTF. The CDR3 DNA follows: TGTGCCAGCAGTTTATCGGGGAGTGGCTACACCTTC. The genes are TRBV27 and TRBJ1-2, with D unresolved. Germline V gene sequence: CDR1 MNHEY, CDR2 SMNVEV (reference sequence). The V gene lost 0 bases and the J gene lost 7 bases, with 6 bases spanning the gap. The CDR3 runs to 12 residues.

The genes are TRBV9 and TRBJ1-4; D may be TRBD1 (6 bases). The V end lost 3 bases, the J end lost 7 bases, and 16 bases lay between the germline ends. CDR1 SGDLS and CDR2 YYNGEE come from the germline V gene. This CDR3 comprises 15 residues. The DNA for the CDR3 is TGTGCCAGCAGCGCCGAAGGGGGAAGGGGTGAAAAACTGTTTTTT. Its translation is CASSAEGGRGEKLFF.

The gene calls are TRBV6-1 and TRBJ2-7; 10 bases match TRBD2. CDR3 length equals 15 residues. Unmatched junction bases numbered 8, after V lost 5 bases and J lost 4 bases. Germline assignment: CDR1 MNHNS and CDR2 SASEGT. The CDR3 DNA follows: TGTGCCAGCAGTTCGGGGCCGACTAGCGGGTACGAGCAGTACTTC. Amino acid sequence: CASSSGPTSGYEQYF.